These 30 T cell receptor beta chains share one sample of origin, sequenced in a study of cytomegalovirus exposure and HLA in healthy donors. PCR employed 60 Vbeta and 13 Jbeta primers. Libraries were prepared by immunoSEQ multiplex PCR; TCRdb keeps only in-frame clonotypes and omits some of them. The data hold about 130,000 clones, with more than 65% observed a single time. Material for sequencing was PBMCs. These receptors came from a woman in her sixties or seventies in good health and CMV-seropositive.

This clone was observed a few times. The genes are TRBV25-1 and TRBJ2-2, with D possibly being TRBD2 (7 bases). The CDR3 length is 14 residues. Germline loops: CDR1 MGHDK, CDR2 SYGVNS. Trimming stripped 5 bases from V and 6 bases from J, with 13 bases between. This CDR3 reads CASSYRGGSGELFF. CDR3 DNA sequence: TGTGCCAGCAGTTATAGGGGGGGGTCCGGGGAGCTGTTTTTT.

The chain links TRBV9 to TRBJ1-1; TRBD1 might be the D (5 bases). Germline V gene data show CDR1 as SGDLS and CDR2 as YYNGEE. With 5 bases removed from V and 1 base from J, the gap between germline ends came to 12 bases. The CDR3 sequence is 14 residues long. The CDR3 region has the DNA TGTGCCAGCAGTTCCCAGGGTGAGAACACTGAAGCTTTCTTT. It encodes CASSSQGENTEAFF.

This chain links TRBV7-2 with TRBJ1-1; D possibly corresponds to TRBD1 (6 bases). This CDR3 has 14 residues. The germline V gene encodes CDR1 SGHTA and CDR2 FQGNSA. V was shortened by 5 bases and J by 5 bases, with 15 bases between the two germline ends. The CDR3 bases are TGTGCCAGCAGCGAAGCAGGGAGGGGGACTGAAGCTTTCTTT. Translated: CASSEAGRGTEAFF. Combining the CDR3 with reference TRBV7-2 and TRBJ1-1 gives the whole variable domain GAGVSQSPSNKVTEKGKDVELRCDPISGHTALYWYRQSLGQGLEFLIYFQGNSAPDKSGLPSDRFSAERTGGSVSTLTIQRTQQEDSAVYLCASSEAGRGTEAFFGQGTRLTVV.

Turning to this clone: An end of the junction differs from the germline gene, which may be a read error. The chain recombines TRBV15 with TRBJ2-3; the D gene is possibly TRBD1 (7 bases). This CDR3 contains 15 residues. Germline assignment: CDR1 LNHNV and CDR2 YYDKDF (reference sequence). The CDR3 spells CATTRQGLSTDTQYF. Written as DNA, the CDR3 is TGTGCCACCACCAGACAGGGACTTAGCACAGATACGCAGTATTTT.

In its sample, this clone was seen a few times. The rearrangement joins TRBV28 to TRBJ1-5; D is unresolved. CDR1 is MDHEN and CDR2 is SYDVKM in the germline V gene. V was pared by 1 base and J by 1 base, with 5 bases between. The CDR3 contains 14 residues. The CDR3 loop reads CASSLSPSNQPQHF. The CDR3 nucleotides are TGTGCCAGCAGTTTATCCCCAAGCAATCAGCCCCAGCATTTT. Full variable domain (remainder filled in from reference TRBV28 and TRBJ1-5): DVKVTQSSRYLVKRTGEKVFLECVQDMDHENMFWYRQDPGLGLRLIYFSYDVKMKEKGDIPEGYSVSREKKERFSLILESASTNQTSMYLCASSLSPSNQPQHFGDGTRLSIL.

The chain employs TRBV15 and TRBJ1-1, with 12 bases aligning to TRBD1. V gave up 1 base and J gave up 5 bases; unmatched junction bases: 5. The CDR3 is made up of 16 amino acids. Looked up from germline, CDR1 is LNHNV and CDR2 is YYDKDF (reference sequence). The CDR3 nucleotides read TGTGCCACCAGCAGAGCACTGGGACAGGGGGCTACTGAAGCTTTCTTT. Its protein is CATSRALGQGATEAFF.

The chain joins TRBV10-1 to TRBJ2-2; 11 bases are a match to TRBD1. Germline lookup yields CDR1 WNHNN and CDR2 SYGVQD (reference sequence). The CDR3 runs to 14 residues. J gave up 4 bases and V 6 bases, and 1 base lay outside the gene matches. The CDR3 DNA sequence: TGCGCCAGCAGAGGGACAGGGGGCACCGGGGAGCTGTTTTTT. It is translated as CASRGTGGTGELFF.

The rearrangement joins TRBV6-5 to TRBJ1-1; D possibly corresponds to TRBD1 (6 bases). Germline V gene sequence: CDR1 MNHEY, CDR2 SVGAGI. The CDR3 totals 14 residues. The V end was cut by 3 bases, the J end by 1 base, with 9 bases between. The CDR3 loop is CASSYLGANTEAFF. As DNA, the CDR3 is TGTGCCAGCAGTTATCTGGGGGCGAACACTGAAGCTTTCTTT.

This rearrangement joins TRBV4-1 to TRBJ1-6, with 10 bases fitting TRBD1. V dropped 0 bases and J dropped 8; count of bases not matched to a gene: 10. Germline CDR1 MGHRA, CDR2 YSYEKL. The CDR3 spans 18 residues. The CDR3 spells CASSQDMDRGFPDSPLHF. CDR3 DNA: TGCGCCAGCAGCCAAGATATGGACAGGGGGTTCCCTGATTCACCCCTCCACTTT.

This chain uses TRBV7-7 with TRBJ2-7, with D tentatively TRBD1 (6 bases). Per germline, CDR1 SSHAT and CDR2 FNYEAQ (reference sequence). V dropped 5 bases and J dropped 7 bases, with 18 bases sitting between them. The CDR3 sequence is 14 residues long. The DNA of the CDR3 is TGTGCCAGCAGCCCGGGGACACCTCCTGGAGAGCAGTACTTC. Translation: CASSPGTPPGEQYF.

The chain uses TRBV5-1 and TRBJ2-7, with D possibly matching TRBD1 (6 bases). Germline CDR1 SGHRS, CDR2 YFSETQ. This CDR3 comprises 14 residues. Deletions cut 0 bases from V and 5 bases from J, with 12 bases between. CDR3 sequence reads: CASSLGVRGHEQYF. The DNA for the CDR3 is TGCGCCAGCAGCTTGGGGGTCAGGGGCCACGAGCAGTACTTC. The full variable domain, completed using reference TRBV5-1 and TRBJ2-7, is KAGVTQTPRYLIKTRGQQVTLSCSPISGHRSVSWYQQTPGQGLQFLFEYFSETQRNKGNFPGRFSGRQFSNSRSEMNVSTLELGDSALYLCASSLGVRGHEQYFGPGTRLTVT.

The chain recombines TRBV9 with TRBJ1-3, with unresolved D. This CDR3 has 17 amino acids. Between the trimmed V and J ends, which lost 4 bases and 0 bases, there was a span of 17 bases. Germline CDR1 reads SGDLS; CDR2 reads YYNGEE. The CDR3 DNA sequence: TGTGCCAGCAGCATACTATCCCGCCCGGACTCTGGAAACACCATATATTTT. It codes for CASSILSRPDSGNTIYF. The full variable domain, in which reference TRBV9 and TRBJ1-3 provide the parts outside the CDR3, is DSGVTQTPKHLITATGQRVTLRCSPRSGDLSVYWYQQSLDQGLQFLIQYYNGEERAKGNILERFSAQQFPDLHSELNLSSLELGDSALYFCASSILSRPDSGNTIYFGEGSWLTVV.

The chain carries TRBV9 and TRBJ1-4, with D maybe TRBD1 (6 bases). This CDR3 has 16 residues. Germline V gene data show CDR1 as SGDLS and CDR2 as YYNGEE. V lost 4 bases to trimming and J lost 4 bases, with 17 bases between them. CDR3 loop: CASSSLGTPGNEKLFF. CDR3 DNA sequence: TGTGCCAGCAGCTCCCTGGGGACACCGGGTAATGAAAAACTGTTTTTT.

To note about this clone: Without the conserved terminal phenylalanine or tryptophan, this CDR3 likely stems from a read error. The genes are TRBV29-1 and TRBJ1-2; possibly TRBD1 for D (5 bases). This CDR3 contains 14 residues. Trimming took off 4 bases at V and 4 bases at J, with 16 bases between the two ends. The germline V gene has CDR1 SQVTM and CDR2 ANQGSEA. In nucleotides, the CDR3 is TGCAGCGTTGGCCAGGCGGGGACGGGCTATGGCTACACCCTC. This translates into CSVGQAGTGYGYTL.

This rearrangement joins TRBV11-2 to TRBJ1-1; 7 bases agree with TRBD1. With 5 bases clipped from V and 4 bases from J, the junction kept 16 bases outside the gene matches. The CDR3 is made up of 17 amino acids. Looked up from germline, CDR1 is SGHAT and CDR2 is FQNNGV. The CDR3 DNA sequence: TGTGCCAGCAGCATAACGACAGGGTGGATTACTGGCACTGAAGCTTTCTTT. It codes for CASSITTGWITGTEAFF.

V and J are TRBV5-1 and TRBJ2-7, with D perhaps TRBD1 (6 bases). The germline V gene encodes CDR1 SGHRS and CDR2 YFSETQ. This CDR3 region has 13 residues. Deletions cut 3 bases from V and 6 bases from J, with 13 bases between. CDR3 sequence: CASSWGTPPEQYF. For the CDR3, the DNA is TGCGCCAGCAGCTGGGGGACACCGCCCGAGCAGTACTTC.

This clone turned up a few times. The genes are TRBV5-8 and TRBJ1-1; D call uncertain. The CDR3 is 14 amino acids. The germline CDR1 and CDR2 sequences are SGHTS and YDEGEE. With 0 bases removed from V and 0 bases from J, the gap between germline ends came to 6 bases. The CDR3 loop reads CASSLAGMNTEAFF. The DNA of the CDR3 is TGTGCCAGCAGCTTGGCAGGAATGAACACTGAAGCTTTCTTT.

This clone occurred a few times. Other DNA sequences of this sample code for an identical CDR3. The chain recombines TRBV6-6 with TRBJ1-1; 7 bases are shared with TRBD1. The CDR3 is made up of 14 amino acids. V dropped 5 bases and J dropped 1; count of bases not matched to a gene: 4. The germline V gene has CDR1 MNHNY and CDR2 SVGAGI (reference sequence). The CDR3 sequence is CASSPRQGNTEAFF. In DNA form, the CDR3 reads TGTGCCAGCAGTCCCAGACAGGGGAACACTGAAGCTTTCTTT.

This clone was counted a few times. The chain is built from TRBV28 and TRBJ1-2; TRBD1 aligns across 7 bases. The V segment lost 3 bases and the J segment 1 base; nucleotides outside the gene matches: 2. The CDR3 spans 14 residues. CDR1 MDHEN and CDR2 SYDVKM come from the germline V gene. The CDR3 region is CASSFRGYNYGYTF. The CDR3 region has the DNA TGTGCCAGCAGTTTCAGGGGGTATAACTATGGCTACACCTTC.

The chain carries TRBV7-6 and TRBJ1-1, with 8 bases that match TRBD1. V was pared by 5 bases and J by 2 bases, with 4 bases of the junction left unmatched. Germline CDR1 is SGHVS and CDR2 is FNYEAQ. The CDR3 covers 14 residues. DNA for the CDR3: TGTGCCAGCAGCCTTACAGGGGGTAACACTGAAGCTTTCTTT. It translates to CASSLTGGNTEAFF.

The DNA of the CDR3 is TGTGCCAGCACCCCCGGGGGGGCAGGCCCTAGGGGCTACACCTTC. Translation: CASTPGGAGPRGYTF. The J gene is TRBJ1-2, the V gene TRBV6-5; weak D call: TRBD1 (6 bases). The V end was cut by 7 bases, the J end by 8 bases, with 23 bases between. Germline CDR1 and CDR2: MNHEY and SVGAGI. The CDR3 is 15 residues long.

This chain joins TRBV27 and TRBJ2-1; 9 positions agree with TRBD1. The CDR3 has 17 amino acids. Trimming at V came to 0 bases and at J to 7 bases, leaving 10 bases not matched to a gene. Germline V CDR1 and CDR2: MNHEY, SMNVEV (reference sequence). CDR3 bases: TGTGCCAGCAGTTTATCGTATGTGGACAGGGGTAGTAATGAGCAGTTCTTC. Its translation: CASSLSYVDRGSNEQFF.

The V and J genes are TRBV5-1 and TRBJ1-1; the match to TRBD1 covers 7 bases. CDR3 length: 15 amino acids. J was trimmed by 4 bases and V by 0 bases; bases with no gene match: 6. Per germline, CDR1 SGHRS and CDR2 YFSETQ. The CDR3 spells CASSLEGQRTTEAFF. CDR3 in DNA: TGCGCCAGCAGCTTGGAGGGACAGAGGACCACTGAAGCTTTCTTT. Using reference TRBV5-1 and TRBJ1-1 for the parts outside the CDR3, the full variable domain is KAGVTQTPRYLIKTRGQQVTLSCSPISGHRSVSWYQQTPGQGLQFLFEYFSETQRNKGNFPGRFSGRQFSNSRSEMNVSTLELGDSALYLCASSLEGQRTTEAFFGQGTRLTVV.

The chain recombines TRBV7-9 with TRBJ2-6; TRBD1 agrees at 7 bases. Germline trimming cut 10 bases from V and 0 bases from J; bases unmatched to any gene: 9. Germline CDR1 is SEHNR and CDR2 is FQNEAQ (reference sequence). The CDR3 runs to 16 residues. CDR3: CATLDRFLSGANVLTF. In DNA, the CDR3 is TGTGCCACCTTGGACAGGTTTCTCTCTGGGGCCAACGTCCTGACTTTC.

J is TRBJ2-7 and V is TRBV6-6; a possible D gene is TRBD2 (6 bases). CDR3 length equals 13 residues. V was pared by 6 bases and J by 7 bases, with 16 bases between. CDR1 and CDR2 from the germline V gene are MNHNY and SVGAGI (reference sequence). This chain's CDR3 is CASRLPDRGEQYF. The DNA for the CDR3 is TGTGCCAGCAGGCTCCCCGACCGGGGGGAGCAGTACTTC.

V is TRBV15 and J is TRBJ2-7, with 9 bases aligning to TRBD2. V gave up 5 bases and J gave up 1 base; unmatched junction bases: 9. Germline V CDR1 and CDR2: LNHNV, YYDKDF (reference sequence). The CDR3 contains 16 residues. The DNA for the CDR3 is TGTGCCACCAGCCGTAGGGGACTAGCCGCTTCCTACGAGCAGTACTTC. Its protein is CATSRRGLAASYEQYF.

In this sample, this clone turned up a few times. This sequence joins TRBV18 and TRBJ2-7, with D perhaps matching TRBD1 (7 bases). Germline V gene data show CDR1 as KGHSH and CDR2 as LQKENI. This CDR3 comprises 15 residues. Trimming cost V 4 bases and J 3 bases, with 16 bases left between them. CDR3 sequence reads: CASSLGGQVNYEQYF. The CDR3 DNA is TGTGCCAGCTCACTGGGAGGACAGGTTAACTACGAGCAGTACTTC.

Only a few counts were recorded for this clone. The genes are TRBV6-5 and TRBJ2-7, with D perhaps TRBD2 (5 bases). CDR3 length: 12 residues. V lost 8 bases and J 7 bases, leaving 15 bases between the germline ends. In germline, CDR1 is MNHEY, CDR2 SVGAGI. The CDR3 nucleotides read TGTGCCAGCCACCGGGGAGAGAGTGAGCAGTACTTC. Translating gives CASHRGESEQYF.

Only a few counts were recorded for this clone. The chain is built from TRBV19 and TRBJ2-2; tentative D call: TRBD2 (6 bases). Germline V gene sequence: CDR1 LNHDA, CDR2 SQIVND (reference sequence). The V end was cut by 3 bases, the J end by 10 bases, with 12 bases between. The CDR3 length is 13 residues. The DNA of the CDR3 is TGTGCCAGTAGTATGATAGGGAGGCAGGAGCTGTTTTTT. This sequence encodes CASSMIGRQELFF.

The chain combines TRBV25-1 with TRBJ1-2; D gene unclear. The CDR3 is 12 amino acids. Germline V gene sequence: CDR1 MGHDK, CDR2 SYGVNS. V dropped 4 bases and J dropped 5 bases, with 8 bases sitting between them. The CDR3 sequence: CASSVMEYGYTF. CDR3 coding DNA: TGTGCCAGCAGTGTTATGGAGTATGGCTACACCTTC.